Listed below are T cell receptor beta chains from one sample, sequenced in a study of T cell repertoires in cytomegalovirus infection. No cognate antigen is known for these TCRs. Each CDR3 protein is one row after TCRdb ran MiXCR on the reads. Altogether 800,000 to 950,000 distinct CDR3 sequences are present, around a third being singletons, with the ten largest covering approximately 13%. The sample was cultured CD8+ T cells from PBMCs, taken from culture after CMV antigen stimulation. The receptors here all came from a human donor in good health (CMV status not recorded). Some clones in this sample may be carry-over from other donors' samples. CDR3s include the opening cysteine and the closing phenylalanine or tryptophan. A D gene is named only where the DNA matches it firmly. Only some rows state a clone size, as once, few, many or a class for expanded clones.

V	size	J	D	CDR3	DNA
TRBV7-2	many	TRBJ2-3	.	CASSFNGVDTDTQYF	TGTGCCAGCAGCTTTAACGGGGTCGACACAGATACGCAGTATTTT
TRBV20-1	.	TRBJ2-5	TRBD2	CSAGSGGAAAGQETQYF	TGCAGTGCTGGTAGCGGGGGGGCCGCCGCCGGTCAAGAGACCCAGTACTTC
TRBV9	few	TRBJ1-2	.	CASSVGGVGYTF	TGTGCCAGCAGCGTAGGGGGGGTTGGCTACACCTTC
TRBV7-9	many	TRBJ2-5	TRBD1	CASSPPQGEGAQETQYF	TGTGCCAGCAGCCCACCTCAGGGGGAAGGGGCACAAGAGACCCAGTACTTC
TRBV7-9	few	TRBJ2-1	.	CASSLAEGTRFVHEQFF	TGTGCCAGCAGCTTAGCCGAGGGGACAAGGTTTGTCCATGAGCAGTTCTTC
TRBV6-2/TRBV6-3	few	TRBJ2-3	TRBD2	CASSPIGGAADTQYF	TGTGCCAGCAGCCCGATCGGGGGGGCCGCAGATACGCAGTATTTT
TRBV7-9	many	TRBJ2-5	TRBD2	CASSLALGGAPETQYF	TGTGCCAGCAGCTTAGCGCTCGGGGGGGCGCCGGAGACCCAGTACTTC
TRBV5-1	.	TRBJ1-1	.	CASSASRGNTEAFF	TGCGCCAGCAGCGCCTCTCGGGGGAACACTGAAGCTTTCTTT
TRBV6-6	.	TRBJ1-6	TRBD1	CASSYSTGTIDNSPLHF	TGTGCCAGCAGTTACTCGACAGGGACCATTGATAATTCACCCCTCCACTTT
TRBV4-3	.	TRBJ1-6	.	CASSQGSRGQSPLHF	TGCGCCAGCAGCCAGGGGAGCCGGGGGCAATCACCCCTCCACTTT
TRBV7-3	.	TRBJ2-7	.	CASTAWVAGASYEQYF	TGTGCCAGCACCGCGTGGGTGGCGGGGGCTTCCTACGAGCAGTACTTC
TRBV7-6	few	TRBJ2-3	TRBD1	CASSLGTGGGDTQYF	TGTGCCAGCAGCTTGGGGACAGGGGGCGGTGATACGCAGTATTTT
TRBV7-8	few	TRBJ2-6	.	CASSLDRETGANVLTF	TGTGCCAGCAGCTTAGACAGGGAAACTGGGGCCAACGTCCTGACTTTC
TRBV5-6	.	TRBJ2-1	TRBD2	CASSGTSSFNEQFF	TGTGCCAGCAGTGGGACTAGCTCCTTCAATGAGCAGTTCTTC
TRBV19	.	TRBJ1-2	.	CASSIPWTANYGYTF	TGTGCCAGTAGTATACCGTGGACAGCTAACTATGGCTACACCTTC
TRBV25-1	.	TRBJ1-2	.	CASSERVIGGYTF	TGTGCCAGCAGTGAAAGGGTTATAGGGGGCTACACCTTC